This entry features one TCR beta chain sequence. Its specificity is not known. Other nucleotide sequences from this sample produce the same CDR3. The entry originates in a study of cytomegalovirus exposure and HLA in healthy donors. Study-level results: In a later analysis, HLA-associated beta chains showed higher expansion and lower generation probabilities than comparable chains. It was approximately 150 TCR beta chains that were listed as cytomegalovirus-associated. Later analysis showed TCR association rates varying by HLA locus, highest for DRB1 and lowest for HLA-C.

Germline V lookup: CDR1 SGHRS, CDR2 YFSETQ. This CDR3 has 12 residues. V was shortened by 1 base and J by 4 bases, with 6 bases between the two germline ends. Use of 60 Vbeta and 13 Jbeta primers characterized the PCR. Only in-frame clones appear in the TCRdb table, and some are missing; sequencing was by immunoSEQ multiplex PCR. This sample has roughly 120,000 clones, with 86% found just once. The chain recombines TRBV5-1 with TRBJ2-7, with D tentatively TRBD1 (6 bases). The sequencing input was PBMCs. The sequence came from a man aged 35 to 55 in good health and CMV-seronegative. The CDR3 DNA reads TGCGCCAGCAGCTTGAGGGGGTACGAGCAGTACTTC. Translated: CASSLRGYEQYF.